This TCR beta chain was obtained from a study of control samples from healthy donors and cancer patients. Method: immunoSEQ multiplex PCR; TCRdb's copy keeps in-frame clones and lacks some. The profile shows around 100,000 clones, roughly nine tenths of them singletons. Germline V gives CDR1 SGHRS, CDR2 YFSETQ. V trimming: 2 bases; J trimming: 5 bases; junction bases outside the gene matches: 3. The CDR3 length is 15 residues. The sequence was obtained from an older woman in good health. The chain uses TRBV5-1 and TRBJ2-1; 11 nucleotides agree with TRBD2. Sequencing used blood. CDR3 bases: TGCGCCAGCAGCTTCCTAGCGGGGGGAAACAATGAGCAGTTCTTC. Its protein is CASSFLAGGNNEQFF.